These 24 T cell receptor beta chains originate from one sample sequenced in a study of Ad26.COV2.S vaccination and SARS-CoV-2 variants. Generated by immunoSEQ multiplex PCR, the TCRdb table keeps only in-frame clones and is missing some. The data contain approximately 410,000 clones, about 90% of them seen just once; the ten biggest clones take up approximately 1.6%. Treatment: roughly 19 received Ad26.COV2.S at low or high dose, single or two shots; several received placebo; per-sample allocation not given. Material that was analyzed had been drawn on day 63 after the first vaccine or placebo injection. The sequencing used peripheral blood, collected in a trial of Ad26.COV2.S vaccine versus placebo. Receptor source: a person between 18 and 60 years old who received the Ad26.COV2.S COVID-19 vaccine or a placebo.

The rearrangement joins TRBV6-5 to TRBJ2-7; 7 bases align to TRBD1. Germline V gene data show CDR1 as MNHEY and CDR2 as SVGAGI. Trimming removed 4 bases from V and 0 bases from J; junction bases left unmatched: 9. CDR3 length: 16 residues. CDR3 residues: CASSFPDRHNSYEQYF. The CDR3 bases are TGTGCCAGCAGTTTCCCGGACAGGCACAACTCCTACGAGCAGTACTTC.

The CDR3 nucleotides read TGTGCCAGCAGCTTGGTGGGCAGGGCAAATAATGAAAAACTGTTTTTT. This gives the protein CASSLVGRANNEKLFF. This chain links TRBV5-8 with TRBJ1-4, with D perhaps matching TRBD1 (5 bases). The CDR3 loop spans 16 amino acids. Per the germline V gene, CDR1 is SGHTS and CDR2 is YDEGEE. Between the trimmed V and J ends, which lost 0 bases and 4 bases, there was a span of 13 bases.

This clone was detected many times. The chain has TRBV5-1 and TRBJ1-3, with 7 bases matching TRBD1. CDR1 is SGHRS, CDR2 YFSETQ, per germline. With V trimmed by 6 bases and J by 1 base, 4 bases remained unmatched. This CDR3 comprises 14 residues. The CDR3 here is CASTSGGSGNTIYF. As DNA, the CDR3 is TGCGCCAGCACCTCAGGGGGTTCTGGAAACACCATATATTTT.

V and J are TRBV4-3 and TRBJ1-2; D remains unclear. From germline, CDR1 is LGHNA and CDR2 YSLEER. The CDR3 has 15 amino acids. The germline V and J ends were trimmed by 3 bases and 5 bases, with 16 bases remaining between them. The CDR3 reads CASSQNPSAIYGYTF. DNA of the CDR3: TGCGCCAGCAGCCAGAACCCGTCTGCCATTTATGGCTACACCTTC.

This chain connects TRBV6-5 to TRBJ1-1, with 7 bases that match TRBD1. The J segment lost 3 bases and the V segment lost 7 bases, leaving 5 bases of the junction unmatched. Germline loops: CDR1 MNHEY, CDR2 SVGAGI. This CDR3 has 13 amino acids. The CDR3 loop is CASKGAMDTEAFF. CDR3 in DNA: TGTGCCAGCAAGGGGGCGATGGACACTGAAGCTTTCTTT.

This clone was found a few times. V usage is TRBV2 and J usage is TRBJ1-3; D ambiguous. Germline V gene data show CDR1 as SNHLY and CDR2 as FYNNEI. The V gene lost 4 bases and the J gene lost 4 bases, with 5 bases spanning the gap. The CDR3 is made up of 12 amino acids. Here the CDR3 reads CASSGEGNTIYF. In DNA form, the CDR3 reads TGTGCCAGCAGTGGTGAGGGAAACACCATATATTTT. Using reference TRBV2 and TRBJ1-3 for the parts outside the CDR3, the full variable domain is EPEVTQTPSHQVTQMGQEVILRCVPISNHLYFYWYRQILGQKVEFLVSFYNNEISEKSEIFDDQFSVERPDGSNFTLKIRSTKLEDSAMYFCASSGEGNTIYFGEGSWLTVV.

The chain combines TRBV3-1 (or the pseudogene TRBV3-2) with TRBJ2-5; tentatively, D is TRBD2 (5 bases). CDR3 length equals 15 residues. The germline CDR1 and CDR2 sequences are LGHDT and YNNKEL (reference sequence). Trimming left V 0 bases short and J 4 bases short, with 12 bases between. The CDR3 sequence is CASSQDLVASETQYF. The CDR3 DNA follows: TGTGCCAGCAGCCAAGATCTGGTAGCGTCAGAGACCCAGTACTTC.

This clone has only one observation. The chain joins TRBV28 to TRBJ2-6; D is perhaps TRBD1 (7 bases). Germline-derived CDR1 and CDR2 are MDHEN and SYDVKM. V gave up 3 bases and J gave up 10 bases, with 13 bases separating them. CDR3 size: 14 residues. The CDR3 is CASSFLQGGNVLTF. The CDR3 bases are TGTGCCAGCAGTTTCCTCCAGGGGGGAAACGTCCTGACTTTC.

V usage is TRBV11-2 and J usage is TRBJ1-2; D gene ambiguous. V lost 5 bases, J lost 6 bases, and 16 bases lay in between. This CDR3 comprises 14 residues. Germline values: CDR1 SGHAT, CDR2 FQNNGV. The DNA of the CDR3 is TGTGCCAGCAGCCCTATTAGGTCTATCGATGGCTACACCTTC. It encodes CASSPIRSIDGYTF.

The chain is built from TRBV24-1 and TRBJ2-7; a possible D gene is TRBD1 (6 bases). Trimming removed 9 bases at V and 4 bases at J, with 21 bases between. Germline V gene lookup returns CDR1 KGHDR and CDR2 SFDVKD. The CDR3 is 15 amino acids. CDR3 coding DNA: TGTGCCACCGCTGGGACATTAGTCGAGGGGTACGAGCAGTACTTC. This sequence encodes CATAGTLVEGYEQYF.

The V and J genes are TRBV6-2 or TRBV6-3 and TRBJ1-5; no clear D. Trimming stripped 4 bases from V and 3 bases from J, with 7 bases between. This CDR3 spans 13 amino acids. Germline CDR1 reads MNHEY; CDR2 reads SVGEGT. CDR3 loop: CASSFQPNQPQHF. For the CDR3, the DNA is TGTGCCAGCAGTTTCCAGCCCAATCAGCCCCAGCATTTT.

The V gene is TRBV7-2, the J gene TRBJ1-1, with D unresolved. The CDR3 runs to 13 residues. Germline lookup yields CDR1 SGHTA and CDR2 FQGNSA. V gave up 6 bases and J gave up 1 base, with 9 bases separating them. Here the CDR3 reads CASRLQQNTEAFF. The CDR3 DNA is TGTGCCAGCAGGCTTCAGCAGAACACTGAAGCTTTCTTT.

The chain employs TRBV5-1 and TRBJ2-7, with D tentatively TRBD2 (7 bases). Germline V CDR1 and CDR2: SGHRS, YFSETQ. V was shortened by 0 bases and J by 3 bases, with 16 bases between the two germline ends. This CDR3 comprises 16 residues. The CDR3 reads CASSLAGGGANYEQYF. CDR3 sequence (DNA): TGCGCCAGCAGCTTGGCCGGTGGGGGGGCCAACTACGAGCAGTACTTC.

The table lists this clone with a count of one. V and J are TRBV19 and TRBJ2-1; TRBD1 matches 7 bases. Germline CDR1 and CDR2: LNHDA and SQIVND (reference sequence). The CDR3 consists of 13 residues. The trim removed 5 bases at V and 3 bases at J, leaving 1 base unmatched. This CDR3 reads CASSPGGYNEQFF. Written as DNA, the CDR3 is TGTGCCAGTAGTCCAGGGGGCTACAATGAGCAGTTCTTC.

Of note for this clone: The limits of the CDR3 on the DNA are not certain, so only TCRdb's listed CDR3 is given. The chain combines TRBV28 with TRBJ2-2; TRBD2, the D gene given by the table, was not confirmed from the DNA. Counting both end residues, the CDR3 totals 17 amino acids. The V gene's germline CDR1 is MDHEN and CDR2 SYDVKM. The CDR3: CASSSSDLRGNTGELFF.

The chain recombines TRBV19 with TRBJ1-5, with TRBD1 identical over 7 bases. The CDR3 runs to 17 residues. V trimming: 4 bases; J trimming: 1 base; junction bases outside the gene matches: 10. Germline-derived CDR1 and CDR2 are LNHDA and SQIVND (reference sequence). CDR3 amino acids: CASSTQGSSRSNQPQHF. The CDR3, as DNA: TGTGCCAGTAGTACACAGGGGTCAAGCAGGAGCAATCAGCCCCAGCATTTT.

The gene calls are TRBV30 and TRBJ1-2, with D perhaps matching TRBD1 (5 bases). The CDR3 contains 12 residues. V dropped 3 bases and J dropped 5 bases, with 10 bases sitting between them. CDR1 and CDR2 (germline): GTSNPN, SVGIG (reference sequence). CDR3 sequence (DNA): TGTGCCTGGAGGGGACCGTCTTATGGCTACACCTTC. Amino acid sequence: CAWRGPSYGYTF.

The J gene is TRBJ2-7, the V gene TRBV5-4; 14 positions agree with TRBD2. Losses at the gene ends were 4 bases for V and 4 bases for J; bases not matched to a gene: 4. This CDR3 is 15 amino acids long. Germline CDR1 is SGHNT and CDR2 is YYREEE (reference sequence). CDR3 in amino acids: CASSTGLAGGYEQYF. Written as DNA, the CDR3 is TGTGCCAGCAGCACCGGACTAGCGGGGGGTTACGAGCAGTACTTC.

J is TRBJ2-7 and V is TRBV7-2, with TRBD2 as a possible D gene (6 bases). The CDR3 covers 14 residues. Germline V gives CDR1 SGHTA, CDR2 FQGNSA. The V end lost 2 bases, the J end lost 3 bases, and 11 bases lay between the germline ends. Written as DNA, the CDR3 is TGTGCCAGCAGCTTAAGGACTACAATCTACGAGCAGTACTTC. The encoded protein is CASSLRTTIYEQYF.

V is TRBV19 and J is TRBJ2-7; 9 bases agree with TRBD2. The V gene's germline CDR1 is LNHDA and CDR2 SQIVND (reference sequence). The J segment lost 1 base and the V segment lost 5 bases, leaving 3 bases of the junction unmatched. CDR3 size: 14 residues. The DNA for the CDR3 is TGTGCCAGTAGTTTCAGCGGGGGGTCCTACGAGCAGTACTTC. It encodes CASSFSGGSYEQYF.

The CDR3, as DNA: TGTGCCAGCAGTTTCTTCGAGGGCGACTATGGCTACACCTTC. It translates to CASSFFEGDYGYTF. The V call is TRBV6-2 or TRBV6-3, the J call TRBJ1-2; D is unclear. The V end lost 4 bases, the J end lost 3 bases, and 12 bases lay between the germline ends. The CDR3 has 14 residues. Germline V gives CDR1 MNHEY, CDR2 SVGEGT.

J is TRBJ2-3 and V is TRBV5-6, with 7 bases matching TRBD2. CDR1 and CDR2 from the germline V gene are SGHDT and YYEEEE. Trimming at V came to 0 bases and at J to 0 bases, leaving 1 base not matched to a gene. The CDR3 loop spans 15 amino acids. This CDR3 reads CASSLERGSTDTQYF. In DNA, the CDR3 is TGTGCCAGCAGCTTGGAGCGGGGCAGCACAGATACGCAGTATTTT.

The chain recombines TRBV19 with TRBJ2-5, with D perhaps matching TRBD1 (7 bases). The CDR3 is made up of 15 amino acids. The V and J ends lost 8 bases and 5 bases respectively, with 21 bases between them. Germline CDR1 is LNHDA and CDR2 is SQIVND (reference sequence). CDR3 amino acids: CASASWQGDLETQYF. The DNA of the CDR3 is TGTGCCAGTGCCTCGTGGCAGGGGGACTTGGAGACCCAGTACTTC.

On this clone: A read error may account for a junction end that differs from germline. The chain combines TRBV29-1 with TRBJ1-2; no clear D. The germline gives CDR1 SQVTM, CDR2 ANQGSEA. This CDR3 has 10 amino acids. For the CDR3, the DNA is TGCAGCGTTGAACGCATAGAAATCATCTTC. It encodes CSVERIEIIF.